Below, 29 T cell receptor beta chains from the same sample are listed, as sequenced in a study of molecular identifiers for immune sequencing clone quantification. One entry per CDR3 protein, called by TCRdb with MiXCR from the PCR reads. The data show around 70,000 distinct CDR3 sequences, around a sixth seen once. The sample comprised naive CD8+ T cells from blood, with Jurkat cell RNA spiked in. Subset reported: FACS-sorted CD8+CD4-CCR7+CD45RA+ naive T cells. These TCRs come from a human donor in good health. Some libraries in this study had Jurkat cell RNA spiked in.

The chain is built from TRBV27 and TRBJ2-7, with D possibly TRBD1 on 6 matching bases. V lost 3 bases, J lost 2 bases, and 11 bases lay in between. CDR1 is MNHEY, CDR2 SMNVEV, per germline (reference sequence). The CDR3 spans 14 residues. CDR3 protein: CASSFSGHAYEQYF. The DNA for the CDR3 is TGTGCCAGCAGTTTTTCGGGACATGCCTACGAGCAGTACTTC.

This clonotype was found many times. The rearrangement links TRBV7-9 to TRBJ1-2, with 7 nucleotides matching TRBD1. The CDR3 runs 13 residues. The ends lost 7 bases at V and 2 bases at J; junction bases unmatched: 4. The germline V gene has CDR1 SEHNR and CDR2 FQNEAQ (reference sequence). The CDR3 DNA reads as TGTGCCAGCACCCAGGGGGAAAACTATGGCTACACCTTC. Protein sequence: CASTQGENYGYTF.

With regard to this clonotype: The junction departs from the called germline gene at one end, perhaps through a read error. The CDR3 DNA reads TGTACCAGCAGTTATATCGCCGGGGAGCTATTTTTT. Its translation is CTSSYIAGELFF. The chain couples TRBV25-1 to TRBJ2-2; D might be TRBD2 (5 bases). Germline lookup yields CDR1 MGHDK and CDR2 SYGVNS. This CDR3 region has 12 residues.

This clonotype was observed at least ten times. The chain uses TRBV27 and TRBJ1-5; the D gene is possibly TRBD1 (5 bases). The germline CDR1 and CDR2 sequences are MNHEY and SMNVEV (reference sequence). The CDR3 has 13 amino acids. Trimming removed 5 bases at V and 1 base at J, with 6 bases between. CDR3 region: CASSRQSNQPQHF. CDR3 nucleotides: TGTGCCAGCAGTCGACAGAGCAATCAGCCCCAGCATTTT.

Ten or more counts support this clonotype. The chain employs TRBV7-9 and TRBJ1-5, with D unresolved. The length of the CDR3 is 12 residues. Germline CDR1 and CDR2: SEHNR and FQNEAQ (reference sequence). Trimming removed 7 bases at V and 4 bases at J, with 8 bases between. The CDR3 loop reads CASTDSNQPQHF. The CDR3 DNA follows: TGTGCCAGCACCGACTCAAATCAGCCCCAGCATTTT.

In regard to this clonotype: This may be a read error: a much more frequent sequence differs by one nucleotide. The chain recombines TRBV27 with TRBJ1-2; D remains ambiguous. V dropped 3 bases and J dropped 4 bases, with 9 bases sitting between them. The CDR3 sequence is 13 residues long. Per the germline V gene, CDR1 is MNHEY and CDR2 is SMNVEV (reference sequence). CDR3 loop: CASSFGGGYGYTF. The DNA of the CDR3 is TGTGCCAGCAGTTTTGGCGGCGGCTATGGCTACACCTTC.

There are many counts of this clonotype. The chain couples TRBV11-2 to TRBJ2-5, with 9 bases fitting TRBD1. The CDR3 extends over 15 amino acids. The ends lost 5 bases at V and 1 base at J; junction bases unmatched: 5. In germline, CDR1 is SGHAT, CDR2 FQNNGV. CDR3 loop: CASSPTTGGQETQYF. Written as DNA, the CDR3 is TGTGCCAGCAGCCCCACGACAGGGGGCCAAGAGACCCAGTACTTC.

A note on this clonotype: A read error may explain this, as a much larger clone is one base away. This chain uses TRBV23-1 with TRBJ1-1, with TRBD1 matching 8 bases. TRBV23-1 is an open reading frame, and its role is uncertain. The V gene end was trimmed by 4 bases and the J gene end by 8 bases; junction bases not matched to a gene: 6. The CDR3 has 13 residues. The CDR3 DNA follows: TGCGCCAGCAGTCGTCGGACAGGGTTCGAAGCTTTCTTT. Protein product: CASSRRTGFEAFF.

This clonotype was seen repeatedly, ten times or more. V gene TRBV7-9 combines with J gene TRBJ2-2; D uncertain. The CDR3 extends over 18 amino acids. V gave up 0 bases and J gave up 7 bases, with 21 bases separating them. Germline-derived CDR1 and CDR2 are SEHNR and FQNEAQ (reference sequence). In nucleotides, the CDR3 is TGTGCCAGCAGCTTAGCGTTACAAAAAAGGTTCCCGGGCGGGGAGCTGTTTTTT. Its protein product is CASSLALQKRFPGGELFF. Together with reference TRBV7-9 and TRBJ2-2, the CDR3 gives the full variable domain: DTGVSQNPRHKITKRGQNVTFRCDPISEHNRLYWYRQTLGQGPEFLTYFQNEAQLEKSRLLSDRFSAERPKGSFSTLEIQRTEQGDSAMYLCASSLALQKRFPGGELFFGEGSRLTVL.

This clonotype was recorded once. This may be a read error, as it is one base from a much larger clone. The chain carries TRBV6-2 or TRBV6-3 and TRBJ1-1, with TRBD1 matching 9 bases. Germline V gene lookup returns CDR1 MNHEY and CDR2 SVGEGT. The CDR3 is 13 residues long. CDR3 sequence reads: CASSHSGTGEAFF. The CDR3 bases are TGTGCCAGCAGTCACTCCGGGACAGGGGAAGCTTTCTTT.

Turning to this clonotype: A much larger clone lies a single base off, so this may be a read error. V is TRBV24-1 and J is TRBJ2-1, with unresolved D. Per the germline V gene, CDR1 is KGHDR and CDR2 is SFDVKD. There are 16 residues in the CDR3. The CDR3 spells CASSSQLGLEDNEQFF. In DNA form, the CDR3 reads TGTGCCTCCAGCAGCCAATTGGGCCTCGAAGACAATGAGCAGTTCTTC.

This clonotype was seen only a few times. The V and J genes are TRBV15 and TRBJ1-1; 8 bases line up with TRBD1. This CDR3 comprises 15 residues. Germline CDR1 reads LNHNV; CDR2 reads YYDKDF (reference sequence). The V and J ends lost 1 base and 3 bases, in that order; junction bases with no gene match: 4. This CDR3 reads CATSRVTGGYTEAFF. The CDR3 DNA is TGTGCCACCAGCAGAGTAACAGGGGGGTACACTGAAGCTTTCTTT.

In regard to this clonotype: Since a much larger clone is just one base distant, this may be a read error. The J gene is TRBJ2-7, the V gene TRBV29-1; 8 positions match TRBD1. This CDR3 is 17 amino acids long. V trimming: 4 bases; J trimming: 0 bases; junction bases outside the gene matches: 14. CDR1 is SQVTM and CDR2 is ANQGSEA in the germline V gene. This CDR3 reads CSVVGQGAPSLSYEQYF. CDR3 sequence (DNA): TGCAGCGTTGTTGGGCAGGGGGCTCCTAGCCTCTCCTACGAGCAGTACTTC.

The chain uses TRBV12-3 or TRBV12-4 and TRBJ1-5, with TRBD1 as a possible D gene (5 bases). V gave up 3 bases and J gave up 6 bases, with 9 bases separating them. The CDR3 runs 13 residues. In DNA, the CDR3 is TGTGCCAGCAGTTTGGGGGGGGGTCAGCCCCAGCATTTT. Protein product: CASSLGGGQPQHF.

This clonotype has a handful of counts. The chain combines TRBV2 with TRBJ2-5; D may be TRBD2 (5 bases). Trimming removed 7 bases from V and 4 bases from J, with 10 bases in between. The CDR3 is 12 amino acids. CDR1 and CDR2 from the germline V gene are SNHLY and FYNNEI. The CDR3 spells CASTWRVETQYF. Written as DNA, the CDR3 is TGTGCCAGCACATGGCGGGTAGAGACCCAGTACTTC.

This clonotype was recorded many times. In DNA, the CDR3 is TGTGCCAGCAGCCCCGGGGGAGAGACCCAGTACTTC. Its protein product is CASSPGGETQYF. V is TRBV13 and J is TRBJ2-5; D might be TRBD2 (6 bases). CDR3 length equals 12 residues. The germline V gene encodes CDR1 PRHDT and CDR2 FYEKMQ (reference sequence). V lost 5 bases and J lost 4, with 8 bases in between. Drawing the rest from reference TRBV13 and TRBJ2-5, the complete variable domain is AAGVIQSPRHLIKEKRETATLKCYPIPRHDTVYWYQQGPGQDPQFLISFYEKMQSDKGSIPDRFSAQQFSDYHSELNMSSLELGDSALYFCASSPGGETQYFGPGTRLLVL.

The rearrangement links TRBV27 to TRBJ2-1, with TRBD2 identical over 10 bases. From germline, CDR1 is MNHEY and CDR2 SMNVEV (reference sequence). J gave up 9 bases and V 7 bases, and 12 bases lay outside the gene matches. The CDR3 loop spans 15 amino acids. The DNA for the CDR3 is TGTGCCAGCAACCCCACTACTAGCGGGATAGGTGAGCAGTTCTTC. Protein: CASNPTTSGIGEQFF.

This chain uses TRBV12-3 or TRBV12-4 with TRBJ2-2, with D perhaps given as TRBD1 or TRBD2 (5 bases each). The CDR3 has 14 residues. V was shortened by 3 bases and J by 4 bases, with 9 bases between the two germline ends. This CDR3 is CASSFGGITGELFF. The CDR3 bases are TGTGCCAGCAGTTTTGGGGGAATCACCGGGGAGCTGTTTTTT.

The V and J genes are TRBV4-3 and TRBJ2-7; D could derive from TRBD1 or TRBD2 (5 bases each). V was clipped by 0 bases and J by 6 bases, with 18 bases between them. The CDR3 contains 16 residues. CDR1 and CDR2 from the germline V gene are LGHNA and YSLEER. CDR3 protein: CASSQDDRGGSGEQYF. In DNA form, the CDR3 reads TGCGCCAGCAGCCAAGATGATCGGGGCGGATCGGGCGAGCAGTACTTC.

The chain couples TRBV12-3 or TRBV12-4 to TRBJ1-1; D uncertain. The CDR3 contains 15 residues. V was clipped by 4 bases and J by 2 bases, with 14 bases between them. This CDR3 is CASSSTQGPNTEAFF. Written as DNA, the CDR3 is TGTGCCAGCAGTTCGACCCAAGGGCCCAACACTGAAGCTTTCTTT.

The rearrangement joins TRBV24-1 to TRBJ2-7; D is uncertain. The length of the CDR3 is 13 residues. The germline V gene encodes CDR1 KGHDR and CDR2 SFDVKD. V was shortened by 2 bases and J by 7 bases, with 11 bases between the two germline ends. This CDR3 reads CATSDSNKEEQYF. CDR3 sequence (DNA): TGTGCCACCAGTGATTCCAACAAAGAAGAGCAGTACTTC.

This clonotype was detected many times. CDR3 bases: TGCAGCACCGGACTAGCGGGAGTGGGGGAGCAGTACTTC. Protein: CSTGLAGVGEQYF. The chain uses TRBV29-1 and TRBJ2-7; TRBD2 matches 13 bases. This CDR3 spans 13 amino acids. V was pared by 8 bases and J by 7 bases, with 8 bases of the junction left unmatched. The germline V gene encodes CDR1 SQVTM and CDR2 ANQGSEA.

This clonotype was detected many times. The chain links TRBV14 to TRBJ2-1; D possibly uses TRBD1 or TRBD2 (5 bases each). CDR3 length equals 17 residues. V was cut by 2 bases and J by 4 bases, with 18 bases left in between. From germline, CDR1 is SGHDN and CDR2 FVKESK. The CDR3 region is CASSQNRPGPNYNEQFF. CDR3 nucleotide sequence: TGTGCCAGCAGCCAAAATCGGCCGGGACCCAATTACAATGAGCAGTTCTTC.

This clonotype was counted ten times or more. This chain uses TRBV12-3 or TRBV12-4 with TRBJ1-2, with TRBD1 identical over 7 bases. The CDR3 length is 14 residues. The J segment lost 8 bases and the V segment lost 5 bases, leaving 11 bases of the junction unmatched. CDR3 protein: CASSPEGTAIGYTF. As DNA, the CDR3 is TGTGCCAGCAGTCCCGAGGGGACAGCTATCGGCTACACCTTC.

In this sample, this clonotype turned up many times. CDR3 region: CASSPAGLAGVGGANVLTF. The CDR3 DNA is TGTGCCAGCAGTCCAGCCGGACTAGCGGGAGTAGGAGGGGCCAACGTCCTGACTTTC. The chain recombines TRBV27 with TRBJ2-6, with 13 bases aligning to TRBD2. Germline loops: CDR1 MNHEY, CDR2 SMNVEV (reference sequence). CDR3 size: 19 residues. J gave up 4 bases and V 5 bases, and 11 bases lay outside the gene matches.

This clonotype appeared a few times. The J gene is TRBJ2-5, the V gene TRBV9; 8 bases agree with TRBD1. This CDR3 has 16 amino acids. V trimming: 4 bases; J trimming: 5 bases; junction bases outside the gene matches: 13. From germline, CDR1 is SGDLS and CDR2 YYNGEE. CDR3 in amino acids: CASSSDPTGVRETQYF. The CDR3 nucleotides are TGTGCCAGCAGCTCCGACCCGACAGGGGTGAGGGAGACCCAGTACTTC.

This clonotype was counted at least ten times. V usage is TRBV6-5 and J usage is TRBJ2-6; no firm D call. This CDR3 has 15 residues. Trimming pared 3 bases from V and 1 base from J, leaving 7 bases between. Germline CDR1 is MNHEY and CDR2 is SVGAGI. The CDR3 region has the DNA TGTGCCAGCAGTTATTTCGATTCTGGGGCCAACGTCCTGACTTTC. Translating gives CASSYFDSGANVLTF.

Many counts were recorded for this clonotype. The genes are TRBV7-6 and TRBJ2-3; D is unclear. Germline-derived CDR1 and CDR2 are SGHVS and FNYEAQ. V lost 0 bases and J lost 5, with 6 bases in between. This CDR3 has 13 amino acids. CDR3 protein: CASSLAGIDTQYF. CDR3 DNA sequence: TGTGCCAGCAGCTTAGCGGGGATAGATACGCAGTATTTT.

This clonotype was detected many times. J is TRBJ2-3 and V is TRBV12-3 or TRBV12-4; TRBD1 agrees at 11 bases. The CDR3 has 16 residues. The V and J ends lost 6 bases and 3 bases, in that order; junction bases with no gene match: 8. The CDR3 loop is CASSQFRDRGTDTQYF. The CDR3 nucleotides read TGTGCCAGCAGCCAATTCCGGGACAGGGGGACAGATACGCAGTATTTT.